This TCR beta chain was observed in a study of blood T cell repertoires in COVID-19. Study-wide context: In each case, the material was cDNA or gDNA derived from T cells, B-cell-depleted T cells, or PBMCs.

This clone appeared a single time. Participant age was about 18 to 95 years, and participants resided in fewer than 25 US areas. The study assigned cohorts using participant-reported clinical history. Authors' analysis steps: Amplification from reference gene primers served as the basis for estimated nucleated cell counts. Profiled with immunoSEQ multiplex PCR; TCRdb holds only in-frame clones, not every one. V and J calls and clone size come straight from that table; D and trimming were deduced from the DNA. The profile shows about 200,000 clones, about 80% of them singletons. Per the germline V gene, CDR1 is SGHAT and CDR2 is FQNNGV. This CDR3 is built from 14 residues. Between the trimmed V and J ends, which lost 0 bases and 5 bases, there was a span of 10 bases.

The receptor was isolated from a man aged 35 to 55 who had recovered from COVID-19. Sequenced input: PBMCs or T cells enriched from blood (not recorded which). The chain carries TRBV11-2 and TRBJ1-2; D gene unclear. In nucleotides, the CDR3 is TGTGCCAGCAGCTTAGACCTCGGAGATTATGGCTACACCTTC. Amino acid sequence: CASSLDLGDYGYTF.